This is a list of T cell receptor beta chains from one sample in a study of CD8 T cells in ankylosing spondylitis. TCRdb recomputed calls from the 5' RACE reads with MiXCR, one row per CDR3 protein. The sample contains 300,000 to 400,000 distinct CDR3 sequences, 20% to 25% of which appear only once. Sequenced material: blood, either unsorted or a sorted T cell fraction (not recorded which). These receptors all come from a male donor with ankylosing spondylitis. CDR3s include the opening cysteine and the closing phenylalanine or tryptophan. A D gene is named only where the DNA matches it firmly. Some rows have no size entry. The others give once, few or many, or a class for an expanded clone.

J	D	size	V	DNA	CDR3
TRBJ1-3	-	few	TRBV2	TGTGCCAGCAGTGAAGGGTATCCTGGAAACACCATATATTTT	CASSEGYPGNTIYF
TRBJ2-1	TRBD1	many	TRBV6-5	TGTGCCAGCAGTTACTCGAAGGGTAACAGGGGCTACAATGAGCAGTTCTTC	CASSYSKGNRGYNEQFF
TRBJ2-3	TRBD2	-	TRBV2	TGTGCCAGCAGAAAGTTAGCGGGTACAAGCACAGATACGCAGTATTTT	CASRKLAGTSTDTQYF
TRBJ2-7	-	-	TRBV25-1	TGTGCCAGCAGTGTTGGACAGCTTCGCCGGTACGAGCAGTACTTC	CASSVGQLRRYEQYF
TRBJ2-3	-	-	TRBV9	TGTGCCAGCAGCGTACAGGGGTTTAGCACAGATACGCAGTATTTT	CASSVQGFSTDTQYF
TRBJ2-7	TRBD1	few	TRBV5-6	TGTGCCAGCAGCGCCTACAGGGGCGGCGAGCAGTACTTC	CASSAYRGGEQYF
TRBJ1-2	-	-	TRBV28	TGTGCCTTGGGAGGGGACGTCGGCTACACCTTC	CALGGDVGYTF
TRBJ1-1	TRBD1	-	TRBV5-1	TGCGCCAGCAGAAGAACGAAGGGGGCAAATCCGAACACTGAAGCTTTCTTT	CASRRTKGANPNTEAFF
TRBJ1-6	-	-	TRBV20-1	TGCAGTGCTAGATCGCTCCAGGGAAATTCACCCCTCCACTTT	CSARSLQGNSPLHF
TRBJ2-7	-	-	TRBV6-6	TGTGCCAGCAGTTACCACGGGAGCGAGCAGTACTTC	CASSYHGSEQYF
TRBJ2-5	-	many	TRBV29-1	TGCAGCGTCCCAGACTCACAAGAGACCCAGTACTTC	CSVPDSQETQYF
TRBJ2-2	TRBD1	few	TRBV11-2	TGTGCCAGCAGCTTAAGGAGGACAGGGGCCACCGGGGAGCTGTTTTTT	CASSLRRTGATGELFF
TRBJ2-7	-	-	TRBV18	TGTGCCAGCTCACCAGGGGCAGGGGAAGCCTACGAGCAGTACTTC	CASSPGAGEAYEQYF
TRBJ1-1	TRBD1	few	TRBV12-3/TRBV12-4	TGTGCCAGCAGCACAGGGGTGATGAACACTGAAGCTTTCTTT	CASSTGVMNTEAFF
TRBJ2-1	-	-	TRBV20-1	TGCAGTGCTTCTCAGAGGTCACTTTCCTACAATGAGCAGTTCTTC	CSASQRSLSYNEQFF
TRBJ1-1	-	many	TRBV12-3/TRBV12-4	TGTGCCAGCAGTTTCTTCGGGTTGAACACTGAAGCTTTCTTT	CASSFFGLNTEAFF
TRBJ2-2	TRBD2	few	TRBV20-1	TGCAGTGCTAGGTCTGCGGGGGACGACACCGGGGAGCTGTTTTTT	CSARSAGDDTGELFF
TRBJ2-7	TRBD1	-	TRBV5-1	TGCGCCAGCAGCTTGACGGGACAGGGTCCCAACGAGCAGTACTTC	CASSLTGQGPNEQYF
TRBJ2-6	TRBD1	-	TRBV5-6	TGTGCCAGCAGCTTGCCCGGGACAGAGGGGATCCTGACTTTC	CASSLPGTEGILTF
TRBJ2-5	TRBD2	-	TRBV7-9	TGTGCCAGCACCCATGGTAGCGGGAGAGTAGAGACCCAGTACTTC	CASTHGSGRVETQYF
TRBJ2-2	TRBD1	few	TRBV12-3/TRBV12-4	TGTGCCAGCAGGCCGGACAGGGGGAACACCGGGGAGCTGTTTTTT	CASRPDRGNTGELFF
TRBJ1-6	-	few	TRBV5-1	TGCGCCAGCAGCTCCGGGACATCGAATAATTCACCCCTCCACTTT	CASSSGTSNNSPLHF
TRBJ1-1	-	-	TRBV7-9	TGTGCCAGCAGCTATACAGGTGGCACTGAAGCTTTCTTT	CASSYTGGTEAFF
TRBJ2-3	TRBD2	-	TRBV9	TGTGCCAGCAGCGTAGACCTAGCGGGAGTAGTTACGCAGTATTTT	CASSVDLAGVVTQYF
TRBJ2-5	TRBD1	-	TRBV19	TGTGCCAGTAGCGGAACCGGGACAGGGGGTCGAGAGACCCAGTACTTC	CASSGTGTGGRETQYF
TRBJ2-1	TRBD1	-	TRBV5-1	TGCGCCAGCAGCTTGGTAATGGCAGGGGGAAAGGATGAGCAGTTCTTC	CASSLVMAGGKDEQFF
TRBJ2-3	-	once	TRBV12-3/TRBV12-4	TGTGCCAGCAGTTTACGGCCTAGCAGCACAGATACGCAGTATTTT	CASSLRPSSTDTQYF
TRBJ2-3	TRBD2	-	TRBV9	TGTGCCAGCAGCGCCGGACTAGTGTCTCGCACAGATACGCAGTATTTT	CASSAGLVSRTDTQYF
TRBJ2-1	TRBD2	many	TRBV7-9	TGTGCCAGCAGCCGTACTAGCGGGGTATACAATGAGCAGTTCTTC	CASSRTSGVYNEQFF